This is a list of T cell receptor beta chains from one sample in a study of blood T cell repertoires in COVID-19. The protocol was immunoSEQ multiplex PCR, while the TCRdb copy is restricted to in-frame clones and leaves out a portion. Among over 600,000 clones listed, around 90% were seen once. The sample was peripheral blood. These receptors originate from a young woman with acute or convalescent COVID-19. The CDR3 runs from the conserved cysteine through the conserved F or W. The order of the fields is V gene, D gene, J gene, clone size, CDR3 DNA, CDR3 protein. D genes are given only for firm matches. Size tells how often a clone was seen (once, few, many) or the class of an expanded clone, and some rows leave it out.

TRBV5-4,NA,TRBJ2-2,NA,TGTGCCAGCAGCTCCGGCGCGGTCGGGGAGCTGTTTTTT,CASSSGAVGELFF
TRBV30,NA,TRBJ1-6,NA,TGTGCCCTTTCAACCCGGGAGAATTCACCCCTCCACTTT,CALSTRENSPLHF
TRBV27,TRBD1,TRBJ1-6,NA,TGTGCCAGCAGCCCAACAGGGGGAAATTCACCCCTCCACTTT,CASSPTGGNSPLHF
TRBV9,NA,TRBJ2-5,NA,TGTGCCAGCAGCGTAGGATTGGGAGAACTCCAAGAGACCCAGTACTTC,CASSVGLGELQETQYF
TRBV5-1,NA,TRBJ1-1,NA,TGCGCCAGCAGCTCCCAGGGGAACACTGAAGCTTTCTTT,CASSSQGNTEAFF
TRBV5-1,TRBD1,TRBJ1-2,once,TGCGCCAGCAGCTGGGGACAGCAAAACTATGGCTACACCTTC,CASSWGQQNYGYTF
TRBV5-1,TRBD1,TRBJ2-7,NA,TGCGCCAGCAGCTTAGCAGGGGGCGAGCAGTACTTC,CASSLAGGEQYF
TRBV28,NA,TRBJ1-3,once,TGTGCCAGCAGTAGGACAGGAAACACCATATATTTT,CASSRTGNTIYF
TRBV4-1,NA,TRBJ2-7,NA,TGCGCCAGCAGCCGGCGGCACGACCCTGGCTACGAGCAGTACTTC,CASSRRHDPGYEQYF
TRBV4-1,TRBD1,TRBJ1-1,NA,TGCGCCAGCAGCCCTATCGGACAGGGAACTGAAGCTTTCTTT,CASSPIGQGTEAFF
TRBV2,TRBD2,TRBJ2-1,NA,TGTGCCAGCAATTTAGCGGGGGACAGCTACAATGAGCAGTTCTTC,CASNLAGDSYNEQFF
TRBV6-5,TRBD1,TRBJ1-2,few,TGTGCCAGCAGTTACCGGGACAGGGGATCGGGAGGCTACACCTTC,CASSYRDRGSGGYTF
TRBV13,NA,TRBJ1-2,NA,TGTGCCAGCAGCTTAAGACTCGGGGGTGGCTACACCTTC,CASSLRLGGGYTF
TRBV6-6,TRBD2,TRBJ2-2,NA,TGTGCCAGCATCCCTAGGACTAGCGGGGGGGCCGGGGAGCTGTTTTTT,CASIPRTSGGAGELFF
TRBV19,TRBD1,TRBJ2-1,NA,TGTGCCAGTAGTATAGGGGGACAGGCATTCCCCTACAATGAGCAGTTCTTC,CASSIGGQAFPYNEQFF
TRBV18,NA,TRBJ2-5,few,TGTGCCAGCTCACCGGGTGAGGACTCACAAGAGACCCAGTACTTC,CASSPGEDSQETQYF
TRBV6-5,NA,TRBJ1-6,NA,TGTGCCAGCCGCGATGCGGGGGCCTATAATTCACCCCTCCACTTT,CASRDAGAYNSPLHF
TRBV12-5,NA,TRBJ2-1,NA,TGTGCTAGTGGTTTGCGTCTCATGAAGAAACAGGACAATGAGCAGTTCTTC,CASGLRLMKKQDNEQFF
TRBV6-5,NA,TRBJ2-1,NA,TGTGCCAGCACTTCGATGGGGGGGCGAGGTGAGCAGTTCTTC,CASTSMGGRGEQFF
TRBV3-1/TRBV3-2,TRBD2,TRBJ2-7,NA,TGTGCCAGCAGCCGAGGCGGGGGGGCCGGAGAGCAGTACTTC,CASSRGGGAGEQYF
TRBV9,NA,TRBJ2-1,NA,TGTGCCAGCAGCGTAGCGGCAGGGCAGGGCAATGAGCAGTTCTTC,CASSVAAGQGNEQFF
TRBV5-1,NA,TRBJ1-2,once,TGCGCCAGCAGCTTGGAGGGGCCGCTTTTTGGCTACACCTTC,CASSLEGPLFGYTF
TRBV4-2,NA,TRBJ2-2,NA,TGTGCCAGCAGCCAACCAGGGCCCGGGGAGCTGTTTTTT,CASSQPGPGELFF
TRBV3-1/TRBV3-2,NA,TRBJ1-2,once,TGTGCCAGCAGCCAAGTTACCTGGACAACTAACTATGGCTACACCTTC,CASSQVTWTTNYGYTF
TRBV6-2/TRBV6-3,TRBD2,TRBJ2-1,few,TGTGCCAGCAGTCCCCGGCTAGCGGGGTACAATGAGCAGTTCTTC,CASSPRLAGYNEQFF
TRBV4-1,NA,TRBJ1-2,few,TGCGCCAGCAGCCAACGCCCTTCCTGGAGGGAGGATGGCTACACCTTC,CASSQRPSWREDGYTF
TRBV11-2,NA,TRBJ1-5,NA,TGTGCCAGCAGCTTAAACGGACTATTGGCCCAGCATTTT,CASSLNGLLAQHF
TRBV3-1/TRBV3-2,TRBD1,TRBJ2-1,NA,TGTGCCAGCGGTTTGGACAGGGCCTACAATGAGCAGTTCTTC,CASGLDRAYNEQFF
TRBV7-8,NA,TRBJ1-3,NA,TGTGCCAGCAGCTTAGCCCTGGGGAGCTCTGGAAACACCATATATTTT,CASSLALGSSGNTIYF
TRBV27,NA,TRBJ1-5,NA,TGTGCCAGTTCGGCCGGGGGGCAGGATCAGCCCCAGCATTTT,CASSAGGQDQPQHF
TRBV14,TRBD1,TRBJ2-2,few,TGTGCCAGCAGCCAAGAGACAGGGGTCGGCGGGGAGCTGTTTTTT,CASSQETGVGGELFF
TRBV7-6,NA,TRBJ1-1,once,TGTGCCAGCAGCTTAGAAGGGGAGAACACTGAAGCTTTCTTT,CASSLEGENTEAFF
TRBV11-2,NA,TRBJ2-3,NA,TGTGCCAGCAGACAAGCGGGTACTAGCACAGATACGCAGTATTTT,CASRQAGTSTDTQYF
TRBV2,NA,TRBJ1-2,NA,TGTGCCAGCAGTGTTTTCCCCACGGGCTATGGCTACACCTTC,CASSVFPTGYGYTF
TRBV29-1,NA,TRBJ2-1,NA,TGCAGCGTTGACAGGGGTAATGAGCAGTTCTTC,CSVDRGNEQFF
TRBV6-4,NA,TRBJ1-1,NA,TGTGCCAGCAGTGACTCGAGGCGGAGGACTGAAGCTTTCTTT,CASSDSRRRTEAFF
TRBV5-1,TRBD1,TRBJ2-7,NA,TGCGCCAGCAGAAATAATCCCTACAGGGGAAAGAAGTCCTACGAGCAGTACTTC,CASRNNPYRGKKSYEQYF
TRBV4-2,NA,TRBJ1-6,NA,TGTGCCAGCAGCCCAGGCCGGGGAGCCTCCTATAATTCACCCCTCCACTTT,CASSPGRGASYNSPLHF
TRBV18,NA,TRBJ2-1,NA,TGTGCCAGCTCACCACAGGAGGGTGAGCAGTTCTTC,CASSPQEGEQFF
TRBV11-2,NA,TRBJ2-1,NA,TGTGCCAGCAGCCCCCCCTCACTAAATGAGCAGTTCTTC,CASSPPSLNEQFF
TRBV7-9,TRBD1,TRBJ1-1,NA,TGTGCCAGCAGCGCCCGGACAGGCTTGCCTGAAGCTTTCTTT,CASSARTGLPEAFF
TRBV6-5,NA,TRBJ1-5,few,TGTGCCAGCAGTTTACAGGGATTCGCGCAGCCCCAGCATTTT,CASSLQGFAQPQHF
TRBV2,TRBD1,TRBJ1-1,NA,TGTGCCAGCAGTGATTTTCTTGGGACAGGGTCCTCGGACACTGAAGCTTTCTTT,CASSDFLGTGSSDTEAFF
TRBV14,NA,TRBJ2-2,NA,TGTGCCAGCAGCCAAGATTTCGGGGGTGGAACCGGGGAGCTGTTTTTT,CASSQDFGGGTGELFF
TRBV15,NA,TRBJ1-3,NA,TGTGCCACCAGCAGAGGTGCGGCGCCCGGAAACACCATATATTTT,CATSRGAAPGNTIYF
TRBV13,NA,TRBJ1-3,NA,TGTGCCAGCAGCTTAGGGGGCCTACATGGCGCTGGAAACACCATATATTTT,CASSLGGLHGAGNTIYF
TRBV5-4,TRBD1,TRBJ2-3,NA,TGTGCCAGCAGCTTCGGACAGGGGGGTACAGATACGCAGTATTTT,CASSFGQGGTDTQYF
TRBV28,TRBD1,TRBJ1-1,NA,TGTGCCAGCAGGGGGACAGTTAACACTGAAGCTTTCTTT,CASRGTVNTEAFF
TRBV5-4,NA,TRBJ2-2,NA,TGTGCCAGCAGCTTGTATCGGGGCGGGGTAAACACCGGGGAGCTGTTTTTT,CASSLYRGGVNTGELFF
TRBV3-1/TRBV3-2,NA,TRBJ1-2,NA,TGTGCCAGCAGCCAAAGGGACGGGGGTGGCTACACCTTC,CASSQRDGGGYTF
TRBV6-6,TRBD2,TRBJ2-1,once,TGTGCCAGCAGACTCAGCGGGGGGGTCTACAATGAGCAGTTCTTC,CASRLSGGVYNEQFF
TRBV25-1,TRBD1,TRBJ1-4,NA,TGTGCCAGCAGTGGGGTTCAGGGGGCTGATGAAAAACTGTTTTTT,CASSGVQGADEKLFF
TRBV1,NA,TRBJ2-3,NA,TGCACCAGCAGCCATAGGCGGGACTACGATTCCACAGATACGCAGTATTTT,CTSSHRRDYDSTDTQYF
TRBV19,NA,TRBJ2-7,NA,TGTGCCACCAGGACAGACTACGAGCAGTACTTC,CATRTDYEQYF
TRBV18,NA,TRBJ2-1,NA,TGTGCCAGCTCACCAGGGGCCCTAACTGACAATGAGCAGTTCTTC,CASSPGALTDNEQFF
TRBV7-2,NA,TRBJ2-5,NA,TGTGCCAGCAGCTTAGGTACTAGCTGGGAGACCCAGTACTTC,CASSLGTSWETQYF
TRBV7-8,NA,TRBJ1-1,NA,TGTGCCAGCAGCCCATCGGGGGAAATGTACACTGAAGCTTTCTTT,CASSPSGEMYTEAFF
TRBV5-1,TRBD1,TRBJ2-7,NA,TGCGCCAGCAGCTTGGCCATAGACAGGGAATCCGACGAGCAGTACTTC,CASSLAIDRESDEQYF